The sequence of this T cell receptor beta chain was determined in a study of graft-versus-host responses after intestinal transplantation. Overall study context: Anti-thymocyte globulin induction was given to all recipients, followed by tacrolimus and steroids for 2 to 3 years. General study results and limits: Marrow from the recipient contained GvH clones, some of which had appeared first in ileum or blood.

To note about this clone: Its cognate antigen is unknown.

Germline loops: CDR1 ENHRY, CDR2 SYGVKD. V lost 0 bases to trimming and J lost 2 bases, with 6 bases between them. The CDR3 sequence is 14 residues long. The data were produced by immunoSEQ multiplex PCR, yet TCRdb's version contains in-frame clones alone and is incomplete. In the table there are about 89,000 clones, more than 90% of which are singletons. This TCR was recovered from a human donor who received an intestinal transplant. This rearrangement joins TRBV10-3 to TRBJ2-3; D unresolved. The sequences come from unstimulated CD4+ T cells sorted from spleen or lymph node cells, collected before intestinal transplant. The CDR3 reads CAISESNPTDTQYF. The CDR3 bases are TGTGCCATCAGTGAGTCGAATCCCACAGATACGCAGTATTTT.